These 11 T cell receptor beta chains were sequenced from one sample in a study of tumor-infiltrating lymphocytes in primary liver carcinoma. From about 19-30 mg of unsorted bulk tissue, DNA and RNA were co-extracted together. A constant-region primer served to make TCR beta cDNA from about 490 ng total RNA. Libraries covering TCR beta were generated through three nested multiplex PCR rounds (using a slightly modified ARM-PCR). Researchers ran the first two PCR rounds for approximately 10 cycles each with TRBV1-TRBV30 forward primers and a C-beta reverse primer. TCRdb reprocessed the multiplex PCR reads with MiXCR, giving one entry per CDR3 protein. The top ten hold around 30% of the sample, which has about 92,000 distinct CDR3 sequences, just under 70% seen once. Material: tumor-adjacent normal liver tissue. The receptors here all came from a man aged 35-49 years with primary liver carcinoma and hepatitis B virus infection.

This clonotype showed up just a few times. This clone may be a read error of a much larger clone one base away. The chain is built from TRBV7-8 and TRBJ2-2, with D tentatively TRBD2 (6 bases). Germline lookup yields CDR1 SGHVS and CDR2 FQNEAQ. Trimming took 7 bases from V and 5 from J, leaving 20 bases between them. This CDR3 comprises 16 residues. The CDR3 bases are TGTGCCAGCAACCCCGGACTATCTCCAACAACCGGGGAGCTGTTTTTT. Translated: CASNPGLSPTTGELFF.

The sample holds a few counts of this clonotype. The gene calls are TRBV28 and TRBJ2-6, with D perhaps TRBD2 (6 bases). The CDR3 runs to 16 residues. In germline, CDR1 is MDHEN, CDR2 SYDVKM. V was clipped by 7 bases and J by 4 bases, with 17 bases between them. CDR3 sequence: CASIGGGLVGANVLTF. The CDR3 region has the DNA TGTGCCAGCATCGGAGGAGGGTTGGTCGGGGCCAACGTCCTGACTTTC.

This clonotype has a single count. No conserved phenylalanine or tryptophan ends this CDR3, so it is likely a read error. The limits of the CDR3 on the DNA are not certain, so only TCRdb's listed CDR3 is given. This chain joins TRBV11-2 and TRBJ1-4; the table's D call, TRBD1, was not checked against the DNA. The germline gives CDR1 SGHAT, CDR2 FQNNGV. The CDR3 contains 15 residues when both ends are counted. This CDR3 is CASSLSPATNEKLLS.

The V call is TRBV7-9, the J call TRBJ1-2; 7 bases are a match to TRBD1. J lost 4 bases, V lost 5 bases, and 10 bases had no gene match. Germline CDR1 SEHNR, CDR2 FQNEAQ (reference sequence). This CDR3 region has 15 residues. In DNA form, the CDR3 reads TGTGCCAGCAGCCAGGGGGACCTCTCAGGCTATGGCTACACCTTC. Translating gives CASSQGDLSGYGYTF.

J is TRBJ2-1 and V is TRBV20-1, with D perhaps given as TRBD1 or TRBD2 (5 bases each). Trimming took 4 bases from V and 2 from J, leaving 21 bases between them. The germline gives CDR1 DFQATT, CDR2 SNEGSKA (reference sequence). The CDR3 is 17 amino acids. The CDR3 region has the DNA TGCAGTGCTATGGCGGTAAGGGCCGGGGCCCCCTACAATGAGCAGTTCTTC. Translation: CSAMAVRAGAPYNEQFF.

This sequence joins TRBV5-3 and TRBJ1-1, with D uncertain. TRBV5-3 is an ORF, with its function uncertain. Trimming pared 3 bases from V and 1 base from J, leaving 19 bases between. The CDR3 spans 17 residues. Written as DNA, the CDR3 is TGTGCCAGAAGCTCTCTGAGGTCGGTCACAAAGAACACTGAAGCTTTCTTT. This codes for CARSSLRSVTKNTEAFF.

Only a few counts were recorded for this clonotype. A much larger clone lies one base from this, so it may be a read error. The chain couples TRBV4-2 to TRBJ2-7; unclear D gene. V lost 4 bases and J 8 bases, leaving 9 bases between the germline ends. The CDR3 totals 11 residues. CDR1 and CDR2 from the germline V gene are LGHNA and YNFKEQ. The CDR3 is CASSLGFKQYF. In nucleotides, the CDR3 is TGTGCCAGCAGCCTCGGGTTCAAGCAGTACTTC.

This clonotype came up many times. The chain uses TRBV10-3 and TRBJ1-1; 7 nucleotides match TRBD1. This CDR3 is built from 13 residues. The germline V gene has CDR1 ENHRY and CDR2 SYGVKD. J was trimmed by 4 bases and V by 3 bases; bases with no gene match: 2. The CDR3 region has the DNA TGTGCCATCAGTGATGACAGGGCCACTGAAGCTTTCTTT. Translation: CAISDDRATEAFF.

As to this clonotype: The junction departs from germline at one end; a sequencing error may be responsible. J is TRBJ2-2 and V is TRBV11-1; weak D call: TRBD2 (6 bases). CDR3 length equals 14 residues. The germline gives CDR1 SGHAT, CDR2 FQDESV (reference sequence). The CDR3 loop is CASCLWRETGELSF. CDR3 bases: TGTGCCAGCTGCTTGTGGCGGGAAACCGGGGAGCTGTCTTTT.

V usage is TRBV7-3 and J usage is TRBJ2-7; TRBD1 aligns across 10 bases. Germline V gives CDR1 SGHTA, CDR2 FQGTGA. There are 11 residues in the CDR3. The chain's CDR3 is CLRDRGEEQYF. CDR3 DNA: TGTCTCCGGGACAGGGGCGAAGAGCAGTACTTC.

The V and J genes are TRBV7-9 and TRBJ2-1, with 11 positions matching TRBD2. CDR3 length: 16 residues. J was trimmed by 5 bases and V by 5 bases; bases with no gene match: 8. Germline lookup yields CDR1 SEHNR and CDR2 FQNEAQ (reference sequence). In DNA form, the CDR3 reads TGTGCCAGCAGCCGTCCGTCGGGACTAGCGGACAATGAGCAGTTCTTC. It yields the protein CASSRPSGLADNEQFF. The variable domain in full, with the rest retrieved from reference TRBV7-9 and TRBJ2-1, is DTGVSQNPRHKITKRGQNVTFRCDPISEHNRLYWYRQTLGQGPEFLTYFQNEAQLEKSRLLSDRFSAERPKGSFSTLEIQRTEQGDSAMYLCASSRPSGLADNEQFFGPGTRLTVL.